The rows below give T cell receptor beta chains drawn from one sample of a study of T cell repertoires in cytomegalovirus infection. TCRdb itself ran the reads through MiXCR, one entry per CDR3 protein. The data contain approximately 320,000 distinct CDR3 sequences, more than 8% of them singletons. The sample consisted of PBMCs. Receptors originate from a human donor in good health (CMV status not recorded). Some clones in this sample may be carry-over from other donors' samples. Both conserved end residues are trimmed from each CDR3. Each record gives: V gene, CDR3 length, CDR3 protein.

V gene: TRBV6-5
CDR3 length: 13
CDR3 protein: ASSYSGGGDRGYT

V gene: TRBV9
CDR3 length: 11
CDR3 protein: ASSGTSPETQY

V gene: TRBV7-2
CDR3 length: 13
CDR3 protein: ASSTRTGWTDTQY

V gene: TRBV7-2
CDR3 length: 11
CDR3 protein: ASSSKTGSEAF

V gene: TRBV7-9
CDR3 length: 9
CDR3 protein: ASSFPGDKY

V gene: TRBV4-1
CDR3 length: 15
CDR3 protein: ASSQPSPGPYTDTQY

V gene: TRBV19
CDR3 length: 16
CDR3 protein: ASSMLIRLAGNTGELF

V gene: TRBV2
CDR3 length: 12
CDR3 protein: ASMPTGSNTEAF

V gene: TRBV5-8
CDR3 length: 12
CDR3 protein: ASSLLAGDEKLF

V gene: TRBV20-1
CDR3 length: 9
CDR3 protein: SAGGKETQY

V gene: TRBV20-1
CDR3 length: 14
CDR3 protein: SAKTGIESGANVLT

V gene: TRBV7-2
CDR3 length: 11
CDR3 protein: ASSFGRGETQY

V gene: TRBV11-2
CDR3 length: 11
CDR3 protein: ASSLEVRSMQY

V gene: TRBV12-3/TRBV12-4
CDR3 length: 14
CDR3 protein: ASSPLGSGGMYEQY

V gene: TRBV7-2
CDR3 length: 13
CDR3 protein: ASSLWFATNEKLF

V gene: TRBV11-2
CDR3 length: 10
CDR3 protein: ASSPTHYEQY

V gene: TRBV6-6
CDR3 length: 14
CDR3 protein: ASSQGTSGRIDTQY

V gene: TRBV6-2/TRBV6-3
CDR3 length: 12
CDR3 protein: ASSSLKAGGPQF

V gene: TRBV6-6
CDR3 length: 12
CDR3 protein: ASSTGMNSYEQY

V gene: TRBV7-2
CDR3 length: 13
CDR3 protein: ASSPSGGGDTEAF

V gene: TRBV27
CDR3 length: 11
CDR3 protein: ASKSGAYNEQF

V gene: TRBV10-3
CDR3 length: 12
CDR3 protein: AISDIRGPWEQY

V gene: TRBV7-2
CDR3 length: 11
CDR3 protein: ASSGIRGNTIY

V gene: TRBV20-1
CDR3 length: 11
CDR3 protein: SATGGMNTEAF

V gene: TRBV20-1
CDR3 length: 13
CDR3 protein: SARPPKPPYNEQF

V gene: TRBV6-6
CDR3 length: 11
CDR3 protein: ASSYRVAYEQY

V gene: TRBV12-3/TRBV12-4
CDR3 length: 12
CDR3 protein: ASRPGQYNSPLH

V gene: TRBV6-1
CDR3 length: 13
CDR3 protein: ASINSGSSYNEQF

V gene: TRBV11-2
CDR3 length: 15
CDR3 protein: ASSLDLPPSSYNEQF

V gene: TRBV7-6
CDR3 length: 16
CDR3 protein: ASSPQIAGEFSIYEQY

V gene: TRBV7-2
CDR3 length: 12
CDR3 protein: ASSDRTFTGKLF

V gene: TRBV27
CDR3 length: 16
CDR3 protein: ASRELQGLLQANYGYT

V gene: TRBV6-2/TRBV6-3
CDR3 length: 17
CDR3 protein: ASSYRTSTDELRTDTQY